A selection of T cell receptor beta chains follows, all from one sample in a study of Graves' ophthalmopathy and Graves' hyperthyroidism. MiXCR, applied by TCRdb to the multiplex PCR reads, yields one record per CDR3 protein. This sample has about 620,000 distinct CDR3 sequences, with about a fifth found just once. The sequencing input was peripheral blood. The receptors here all came from a woman aged 18-29 years with stable Graves' hyperthyroidism. Some clones in this sample may be carry-over from other donors' samples. Each CDR3 is given without its conserved first and last residue.

v_call,j_call,cdr3_aa
TRBV2,TRBJ2-5,ASSWVGWTSGREETQY
TRBV20-1,TRBJ2-7,SARGPGLVLYEQY
TRBV9,TRBJ1-2,ASSDGTGGDVRGYT
TRBV20-1,TRBJ2-7,SARGESDYEQY
TRBV20-1,TRBJ1-1,SASTRQGANTEAF
TRBV28,TRBJ1-2,ASSTEGQSYGYT
TRBV5-1,TRBJ2-7,ASREGAQLSYEQY
TRBV5-1,TRBJ2-7,ASSLERAEQY
TRBV24-1,TRBJ1-5,ATSDLLQYSNQPQH
TRBV6-5,TRBJ1-5,ASSYSIRANQPQH
TRBV12-3/TRBV12-4,TRBJ1-6,ASSRGQNNSPLH
TRBV6-5,TRBJ1-1,ASSYYSRNTEAF
TRBV29-1,TRBJ1-2,SVQGFNGYT
TRBV6-2/TRBV6-3,TRBJ2-7,ASSYSTGLAGVVYEQY
TRBV29-1,TRBJ2-5,SVGTPEETQY
TRBV29-1,TRBJ1-2,SVERQGRVGYT
TRBV18,TRBJ2-5,ASSPGTQEAAQY
TRBV12-3/TRBV12-4,TRBJ2-4,ASTRDSRNIQY
TRBV28,TRBJ1-5,ASSLATGYNQPQH
TRBV20-1,TRBJ1-6,SARARDGTGGGSYNSPLH
TRBV12-3/TRBV12-4,TRBJ2-5,ASSSPREETQY
TRBV20-1,TRBJ2-3,SARGLGGTDTQY
TRBV12-3/TRBV12-4,TRBJ1-1,ASSFGRRLAEAF
TRBV6-2/TRBV6-3,TRBJ1-1,ASRLTVGTEVF
TRBV30,TRBJ2-7,AWSVQGEQY
TRBV28,TRBJ1-2,ASRGRVSHYGYT
TRBV28,TRBJ2-5,ASSSGTGAGETQY
TRBV11-2,TRBJ2-7,ASSQQQDLEQY
TRBV28,TRBJ2-5,ASTGTSGFKETQY
TRBV12-3/TRBV12-4,TRBJ2-7,ASSLVPRGQYLYEQY
TRBV6-4,TRBJ1-3,ASSDSIRRNTIY
TRBV6-5,TRBJ1-1,ASSYSSTGPAF
TRBV6-2/TRBV6-3,TRBJ2-7,ASSPLPRELASPPYEQY
TRBV15,TRBJ1-2,ATSRDIQAWGLDGYT
TRBV19,TRBJ1-2,ASTPRGGNYGYT
TRBV6-1,TRBJ1-5,ASSESGTGAGQPQH
TRBV3-1,TRBJ1-6,ASSQETGGYSSPLH
TRBV29-1,TRBJ1-1,SVVGQGDTEAF
TRBV20-1,TRBJ2-5,SARSGTSIQETQY
TRBV9,TRBJ2-2,ASSAGRHTGELF
TRBV6-1,TRBJ1-1,ASSEETGGSTEAF
TRBV6-5,TRBJ2-5,ASTGSSGGAETQY
TRBV20-1,TRBJ2-7,SAGASKHYEQY
TRBV27,TRBJ1-1,ASSLSGAIEAF
TRBV2,TRBJ1-2,ASSDGRGGNYGYT
TRBV18,TRBJ2-7,ASSPGTDEQY
TRBV10-1,TRBJ2-7,ASSESTGVGEQY
TRBV6-5,TRBJ1-6,ASSYAPSYNSPLH
TRBV19,TRBJ2-2,ASSFPGANTGELF
TRBV12-3/TRBV12-4,TRBJ1-1,ASSLDRIPSEAF